Below, 25 T cell receptor beta chains from the same sample are listed, as sequenced in a study of CXCR3-negative and CXCR3-positive naive CD8 T cells. Overall study results and limits: Naive CXCR3-positive cells had TRB CDR3s more hydrophobic than those of CXCR3-negative naive cells.

The antigens these receptors bind are not known. UMI-labeled TRB cDNA libraries were prepared by 5' RACE. No DNA is given; TCRdb re-called the 5' RACE reads and lists each CDR3 protein once. Its listing shows about 110,000 distinct CDR3 sequences. Material: naive CXCR3+ CD8+ T cells from blood. Subset defined: CD45RO-CCR7+CD27+CD95- naive CD8+ T cells expressing CXCR3 (TNR3+). Every receptor here comes from a human donor in good health. Some clones in this sample may be carry-over from other donors' samples.

The chain employs TRBV7-9 and TRBJ2-7; TCRdb names TRBD1, which stays unverified in the absence of DNA. CDR1 SEHNR and CDR2 FQNEAQ come from the germline V gene (reference sequence). This CDR3 is built from 17 residues. The CDR3 sequence: CASSLARVPGKNYEQYF.

The chain links TRBV7-8 to TRBJ1-5. Germline loops: CDR1 SGHVS, CDR2 FQNEAQ. CDR3 length: 18 residues. The CDR3 sequence is CASSLAGALTLSNQPQHF. The variable domain in full, completed from reference TRBV7-8 and TRBJ1-5, reads GAGVSQSPRYKVAKRGQDVALRCDPISGHVSLFWYQQALGQGPEFLTYFQNEAQLDKSGLPSDRFFAERPEGSVSTLKIQRTQQEDSAVYLCASSLAGALTLSNQPQHFGDGTRLSIL.

The gene calls are TRBV11-2 and TRBJ2-1; absent DNA, TCRdb's TRBD2 call cannot be checked. The CDR3 sequence is 17 residues long. The germline gives CDR1 SGHAT, CDR2 FQNNGV. CDR3 in amino acids: CASSLGLAGGHGNEQFF. The whole variable domain, filled in from reference TRBV11-2 and TRBJ2-1, reads EAGVAQSPRYKIIEKRQSVAFWCNPISGHATLYWYQQILGQGPKLLIQFQNNGVVDDSQLPKDRFSAERLKGVDSTLKIQPAKLEDSAVYLCASSLGLAGGHGNEQFFGPGTRLTVL.

The rearrangement uses TRBV12-3 or TRBV12-4 and TRBJ2-1. This CDR3 is built from 13 residues. This CDR3 is CASKAGSYNEQFF.

The CDR3 region is CSVEDMAPSRDGYTF. The chain has TRBV29-1 and TRBJ1-2. Germline V CDR1 and CDR2: SQVTM, ANQGSEA. The CDR3 runs to 15 residues.

The chain links TRBV7-9 to TRBJ2-7; TCRdb returns TRBD2, unconfirmable since there is no DNA. The CDR3 runs 16 residues. Germline CDR1 is SEHNR and CDR2 is FQNEAQ (reference sequence). The CDR3 region is CASSLVGPSGDYEQYF.

J is TRBJ2-7 and V is TRBV28. The germline V gene encodes CDR1 MDHEN and CDR2 SYDVKM. The CDR3 consists of 12 residues. The CDR3 loop reads CASSLFRDEQYF.

The V and J genes are TRBV18 and TRBJ2-7; TCRdb's D call of TRBD1 is untestable without DNA. There are 13 residues in the CDR3. Germline CDR1 is KGHSH and CDR2 is LQKENI. The CDR3: CASSPGQSYEQYF.

The chain carries TRBV5-1 and TRBJ2-1; the D call of TRBD1 rests on TCRdb alone, since no DNA is present to check it. This CDR3 is 17 amino acids long. CDR1 is SGHRS and CDR2 is YFSETQ in the germline V gene. The CDR3 loop reads CASSLEAGTLTYNKQFF.

The chain is built from TRBV7-9 and TRBJ2-3; TCRdb designates TRBD2, a call that cannot be tested without DNA. CDR1 and CDR2 (germline): SEHNR, FQNEAQ (reference sequence). The CDR3 is 16 residues long. The CDR3 sequence is CASSLRTRPGTDTQYF.

The CDR3 region is CASSSTSGRTYEQYF. The chain has TRBV7-6 and TRBJ2-7; the D call of TRBD2 rests on TCRdb alone, since no DNA is present to check it. Germline CDR1 SGHVS, CDR2 FNYEAQ. The CDR3 totals 15 residues.

This sequence joins TRBV18 and TRBJ1-6. This CDR3 comprises 17 residues. CDR1 and CDR2 (germline): KGHSH, LQKENI. Here the CDR3 reads CASSPSAAGSYNSPLHF.

The rearrangement joins TRBV9 to TRBJ2-1. CDR1 is SGDLS and CDR2 is YYNGEE in the germline V gene. This CDR3 is built from 12 residues. The chain's CDR3 is CASSHNSNEQFF.

The chain joins TRBV29-1 to TRBJ2-3. The germline gives CDR1 SQVTM, CDR2 ANQGSEA. The CDR3 totals 13 residues. CDR3 residues: CSVGVSNTDTQYF.

The chain carries TRBV6-6 and TRBJ1-2. CDR1 and CDR2 from the germline V gene are MNHNY and SVGAGI (reference sequence). The CDR3 spans 12 residues. This CDR3 reads CASSFLEGGYTF.

This chain links TRBV4-1 with TRBJ2-7; absent DNA, TCRdb's TRBD2 call cannot be checked. CDR1 is MGHRA and CDR2 is YSYEKL in the germline V gene. This CDR3 has 16 amino acids. Here the CDR3 reads CASSQDARGEGYEQYF.

The rearrangement uses TRBV10-3 and TRBJ2-1; the D gene TCRdb calls, TRBD1, cannot be checked with no DNA. The CDR3 has 14 residues. Looked up from germline, CDR1 is ENHRY and CDR2 is SYGVKD. The CDR3 region is CAISEWDKNNEQFF.

V and J are TRBV30 and TRBJ2-1; TCRdb reports TRBD1, a call that lacks DNA to check it against. Per the germline V gene, CDR1 is GTSNPN and CDR2 is SVGIG (reference sequence). The CDR3 spans 14 residues. The CDR3 is CAWNWGQGYNEQFF.

The V gene is TRBV4-1, the J gene TRBJ1-1. This CDR3 region has 17 residues. Germline V gene lookup returns CDR1 MGHRA and CDR2 YSYEKL. The CDR3 sequence is CASSQGLWRAENTEAFF.

The rearrangement uses TRBV6-6 and TRBJ2-3; the TCRdb D gene call, TRBD2, has no DNA to confirm it. CDR3 length equals 18 residues. Germline V gives CDR1 MNHNY, CDR2 SVGAGI (reference sequence). Here the CDR3 reads CASSYGIPGLAKTDTQYF.

J is TRBJ1-2 and V is TRBV4-3; TCRdb reports TRBD1, a call that lacks DNA to check it against. The CDR3 totals 15 residues. Germline V gene sequence: CDR1 LGHNA, CDR2 YSLEER. The chain's CDR3 is CASSQVGEANYGYTF.

The chain recombines TRBV20-1 with TRBJ2-1; TCRdb selects TRBD1, and the lack of DNA leaves this call unchecked. Germline V lookup: CDR1 DFQATT, CDR2 SNEGSKA (reference sequence). CDR3 size: 16 residues. CDR3 protein: CSARPPLAGEGNEQFF.

This chain links TRBV12-3 or TRBV12-4 with TRBJ2-2; the D call from TCRdb, TRBD1, cannot be confirmed without DNA. The CDR3 has 15 residues. The CDR3 sequence is CASITGGAGTGELFF.

The J gene is TRBJ2-1, the V gene TRBV9; with no DNA, the TCRdb D assignment of TRBD1 cannot be verified. The germline V gene encodes CDR1 SGDLS and CDR2 YYNGEE. CDR3 length equals 17 residues. CDR3 sequence reads: CASSNRRDQVSYNEQFF.

The chain has TRBV12-3 or TRBV12-4 and TRBJ1-2. This CDR3 has 15 amino acids. The CDR3 reads CASSLTVMANYGYTF.